This record concerns one T cell receptor (beta chain) sequence. PCR used 60 Vbeta primers and 13 Jbeta primers. Method: immunoSEQ multiplex PCR; TCRdb's copy keeps in-frame clones and lacks some. In the table there are 200,000 to 250,000 clones, around 79% of which are singletons. Germline CDR1 is GTSNPN and CDR2 is SVGIG (reference sequence). The CDR3 has 14 amino acids. V was clipped by 3 bases and J by 7 bases, with 16 bases between them. This sample stems from a study of cytomegalovirus exposure and HLA in healthy donors. The chain is built from TRBV30 and TRBJ2-1; a weak D match, TRBD2 (6 bases). The sequence was obtained from a girl aged 2 to 10 in good health and CMV-seronegative. The sequencing sample was made of PBMCs. The chain's CDR3 is CAWRGSSAANEQFF. CDR3 DNA: TGTGCCTGGAGGGGGTCTAGCGCCGCTAATGAGCAGTTCTTC.